This T cell receptor (beta chain) was sequenced for a study of early T cells in non-severe SARS-CoV-2 infection. About the study: Bulk RNA isolated from unsorted whole blood underwent sequencing; chains were not paired.

This clonotype was seen many times. The antigen is not known. Researchers tagged individual cDNA molecules with unique molecular identifiers. From the 5' RACE reads, TCRdb called clonotypes with MiXCR, one entry per CDR3 protein. The sample lists about 27,000 distinct CDR3 sequences; about 4% were seen once. CDR3 length equals 15 residues. The V segment lost 5 bases and the J segment 7 bases; nucleotides outside the gene matches: 11. Germline V gene sequence: CDR1 SGHTA, CDR2 FQGNSA. Overall study results and limits: In VDJdb matching, anti-spike CD8 responses were favored while private and CD4 specificities went missing.

The source of this sequence is an adult who was a healthcare worker with PCR-confirmed SARS-CoV-2 infection or an uninfected control (not recorded which). The source material was whole blood. The chain combines TRBV7-2 with TRBJ1-5; 7 nucleotides agree with TRBD1. CDR3 nucleotide sequence: TGTGCCAGCAGCGACGCTGGACAGGAAAGGCAGCCCCAGCATTTT. It codes for CASSDAGQERQPQHF.